These 22 T cell receptor beta chains share one sample of origin, sequenced in a study of graft-versus-host responses after intestinal transplantation. Generated by immunoSEQ multiplex PCR, the TCRdb table keeps only in-frame clones and is missing some. The sample yields under 40,000 clones, around 94% seen once. The input for sequencing was PBMCs, taken 16 days after intestinal transplant. The receptors stem from a human patient who received an intestinal transplant, so some T cells may come from the graft donor.

This rearrangement joins TRBV9 to TRBJ1-3; no clear D gene. The CDR3 has 16 amino acids. Trimming removed 3 bases at V and 0 bases at J, with 13 bases between. The germline V gene encodes CDR1 SGDLS and CDR2 YYNGEE. The CDR3 DNA sequence: TGTGCCAGCAGCGCCCCACAGTCTTCCTCTGGAAACACCATATATTTT. It yields the protein CASSAPQSSSGNTIYF.

The chain has TRBV5-1 and TRBJ2-1; a possible D gene is TRBD1 (8 bases). This CDR3 contains 18 residues. V was shortened by 2 bases and J by 3 bases, with 21 bases between the two germline ends. The germline gives CDR1 SGHRS, CDR2 YFSETQ. The CDR3 sequence: CASSFRSGDRQFYNEQFF. The CDR3 DNA is TGCGCCAGCAGCTTTCGGAGCGGGGACAGGCAATTCTACAATGAGCAGTTCTTC.

The sample holds one count of this clone. The J gene is TRBJ2-3, the V gene TRBV4-3; tentatively, D is TRBD1 (5 bases). The V end was cut by 0 bases, the J end by 3 bases, with 10 bases between. This CDR3 is built from 15 residues. Germline CDR1 reads LGHNA; CDR2 reads YSLEER. Written as DNA, the CDR3 is TGCGCCAGCAGCCAAGAACCCAGGGCAACAGATACGCAGTATTTT. This gives the protein CASSQEPRATDTQYF.

The chain recombines TRBV5-3 with TRBJ1-3; TRBD1 is a possible D gene (5 bases). TRBV5-3 is classed as an ORF, of uncertain function. The CDR3 extends over 16 amino acids. The V and J ends lost 0 bases and 4 bases respectively, with 14 bases between them. The CDR3 loop is CARSLEDRTTGNTIYF. CDR3 sequence (DNA): TGTGCCAGAAGCTTGGAAGACAGAACCACGGGAAACACCATATATTTT.

The rearrangement uses TRBV19 and TRBJ1-5, with D possibly being TRBD1 (5 bases). Germline CDR1 and CDR2: LNHDA and SQIVND (reference sequence). This CDR3 contains 18 residues. Trimming left V 6 bases short and J 0 bases short, with 21 bases between. CDR3 loop: CASSINRHEGYSNQPQHF. CDR3 in DNA: TGTGCCAGTAGCATAAACAGGCACGAGGGGTATAGCAATCAGCCCCAGCATTTT.

This chain uses TRBV28 with TRBJ1-5; perhaps TRBD1 as D (5 bases). V was cut by 5 bases and J by 7 bases, with 15 bases left in between. The CDR3 extends over 14 amino acids. Germline-derived CDR1 and CDR2 are MDHEN and SYDVKM. CDR3 sequence (DNA): TGTGCCAGCAGTACTTCCGGGGGAGGGCAGCCCCAGCATTTT. It encodes CASSTSGGGQPQHF.

The rearrangement joins TRBV27 to TRBJ2-7; the match to TRBD1 covers 9 bases. CDR3 length equals 14 residues. Germline V gene data show CDR1 as MNHEY and CDR2 as SMNVEV (reference sequence). V dropped 4 bases and J dropped 2; count of bases not matched to a gene: 3. The CDR3 spells CASSSQGATYEQYF. CDR3 coding DNA: TGTGCCAGCAGTTCACAGGGGGCAACCTACGAGCAGTACTTC.

The CDR3 sequence: CASSNGLADPNEQFF. In nucleotides, the CDR3 is TGTGCCAGCAGCAATGGCCTAGCGGACCCCAATGAGCAGTTCTTC. The chain is built from TRBV11-2 and TRBJ2-1; 7 bases agree with TRBD2. The CDR3 consists of 15 residues. CDR1 and CDR2 from the germline V gene are SGHAT and FQNNGV. Trimming took 5 bases from V and 6 from J; bases not matched to a gene: 10.

This clone was recorded only once. V gene TRBV15 combines with J gene TRBJ1-2; no firm D call. Trimming removed 3 bases at V and 0 bases at J, with 11 bases between. The CDR3 spans 15 residues. The germline V gene encodes CDR1 LNHNV and CDR2 YYDKDF (reference sequence). CDR3 DNA: TGTGCCACCAGCAGTGAATGGGGTTCTAACTATGGCTACACCTTC. Amino acid sequence: CATSSEWGSNYGYTF.

CDR3 DNA: TGTGCCAGCATGACTAGCGGGAGCTCCTACAATGAGCAGTTCTTC. Its translation: CASMTSGSSYNEQFF. This rearrangement joins TRBV2 to TRBJ2-1; 12 positions match TRBD2. Trimming cost V 7 bases and J 0 bases; bases outside gene matches: 1. Germline loops: CDR1 SNHLY, CDR2 FYNNEI. This CDR3 contains 15 residues. The entire variable domain, with the rest obtained from reference TRBV2 and TRBJ2-1, is as follows: EPEVTQTPSHQVTQMGQEVILRCVPISNHLYFYWYRQILGQKVEFLVSFYNNEISEKSEIFDDQFSVERPDGSNFTLKIRSTKLEDSAMYFCASMTSGSSYNEQFFGPGTRLTVL.

This clone was seen only once. The chain joins TRBV19 to TRBJ1-5, with D uncertain. Germline-derived CDR1 and CDR2 are LNHDA and SQIVND (reference sequence). The CDR3 sequence is 14 residues long. The V and J ends lost 3 bases and 0 bases respectively, with 6 bases between them. CDR3 nucleotides: TGTGCCAGTAGTATCCCGATTAGCAATCAGCCCCAGCATTTT. This sequence encodes CASSIPISNQPQHF.

The rearrangement links TRBV4-1 to TRBJ1-1, with D tentatively TRBD1 (5 bases). Trimming stripped 5 bases from V and 4 bases from J, with 23 bases between. Germline lookup yields CDR1 MGHRA and CDR2 YSYEKL. CDR3 length: 17 residues. The CDR3 sequence: CASSYGAPGRWATEAFF. The DNA for the CDR3 is TGCGCCAGCAGCTATGGGGCTCCGGGACGGTGGGCCACTGAAGCTTTCTTT.

The J gene is TRBJ2-2, the V gene TRBV5-1, with D possibly TRBD2 on 6 matching bases. V was pared by 4 bases and J by 0 bases, with 10 bases between. Germline CDR1 reads SGHRS; CDR2 reads YFSETQ. This CDR3 contains 15 residues. The DNA for the CDR3 is TGCGCCAGCAGCCCTGGACTAACGAACACCGGGGAGCTGTTTTTT. This codes for CASSPGLTNTGELFF.

This chain connects TRBV27 to TRBJ2-1, with unresolved D. CDR3 length equals 13 residues. V dropped 2 bases and J dropped 4 bases, with 6 bases sitting between them. CDR1 is MNHEY and CDR2 is SMNVEV in the germline V gene (reference sequence). The CDR3: CASSLRSYNEQFF. The DNA for the CDR3 is TGTGCCAGCAGTTTAAGGAGTTACAATGAGCAGTTCTTC.

The V gene is TRBV7-8, the J gene TRBJ1-4, with TRBD1 as a possible D gene (5 bases). Germline V gives CDR1 SGHVS, CDR2 FQNEAQ. The CDR3 contains 15 residues. The V and J ends lost 2 bases and 4 bases respectively, with 11 bases between them. Here the CDR3 DNA reads TGTGCCAGCAGCTTAAATACAGGTCGTAATGAAAAACTGTTTTTT. Translation: CASSLNTGRNEKLFF.

The chain uses TRBV27 and TRBJ2-7, with 8 nucleotides matching TRBD2. The germline gives CDR1 MNHEY, CDR2 SMNVEV (reference sequence). The CDR3 contains 13 residues. The ends lost 5 bases at V and 5 bases at J; junction bases unmatched: 5. CDR3: CASSHSGTHEQYF. In nucleotides, the CDR3 is TGTGCCAGCAGTCATAGCGGGACCCACGAGCAGTACTTC.

The CDR3 DNA is TGTGCCAGCAGCGGCCTAGCGGAAACCTACGAGCAGTACTTC. Protein: CASSGLAETYEQYF. The genes are TRBV9 and TRBJ2-7; 7 nucleotides align to TRBD2. This CDR3 spans 14 amino acids. Germline loops: CDR1 SGDLS, CDR2 YYNGEE. J was trimmed by 2 bases and V by 3 bases; bases with no gene match: 5.

The genes are TRBV6-5 and TRBJ2-3; the match to TRBD1 covers 7 bases. The CDR3 spans 15 residues. Trimming removed 6 bases from V and 3 bases from J; junction bases left unmatched: 9. Germline V gene sequence: CDR1 MNHEY, CDR2 SVGAGI. CDR3 in DNA: TGTGCCAGCAGACCCACCGGGACAGTAACAGATACGCAGTATTTT. Translation: CASRPTGTVTDTQYF.

The chain links TRBV4-1 to TRBJ1-1; D perhaps matches TRBD1 (6 bases). The CDR3 is 15 residues long. Germline CDR1 is MGHRA and CDR2 is YSYEKL. Trimming cost V 1 base and J 5 bases, with 14 bases left between them. In nucleotides, the CDR3 is TGCGCCAGCAGCCAAGCCCACAGGGAGGGAACTGAAGCTTTCTTT. Amino acid sequence: CASSQAHREGTEAFF.

Here the CDR3 reads CASSLGLEAFF. The CDR3 DNA reads as TGTGCCAGCAGTTTGGGCCTTGAAGCTTTCTTT. The chain has TRBV28 and TRBJ1-1; no clear D gene. Deletions cut 3 bases from V and 7 bases from J, with 6 bases between. The CDR3 has 11 amino acids. In germline, CDR1 is MDHEN, CDR2 SYDVKM. The full variable domain, its missing parts supplied by reference TRBV28 and TRBJ1-1, is DVKVTQSSRYLVKRTGEKVFLECVQDMDHENMFWYRQDPGLGLRLIYFSYDVKMKEKGDIPEGYSVSREKKERFSLILESASTNQTSMYLCASSLGLEAFFGQGTRLTVV.

The DNA of the CDR3 is TGTGCCAGCAGCCCCGGATCCGGGACCGAAAATGAAAAACTGTTTTTT. As protein: CASSPGSGTENEKLFF. The chain links TRBV7-9 to TRBJ1-4; tentatively, D is TRBD1 (5 bases). The germline gives CDR1 SEHNR, CDR2 FQNEAQ (reference sequence). CDR3 length: 16 amino acids. V gave up 5 bases and J gave up 5 bases, with 18 bases separating them.

This clone came up once. CDR3 bases: TGTGCCAGCAGTGAAACAGGGGACACCTACGAGCAGTACTTC. Translated: CASSETGDTYEQYF. The chain carries TRBV6-5 and TRBJ2-7, with 7 bases lining up with TRBD1. Germline V gene sequence: CDR1 MNHEY, CDR2 SVGAGI. Trimming took 5 bases from V and 2 from J; bases not matched to a gene: 6. The CDR3 extends over 14 amino acids.